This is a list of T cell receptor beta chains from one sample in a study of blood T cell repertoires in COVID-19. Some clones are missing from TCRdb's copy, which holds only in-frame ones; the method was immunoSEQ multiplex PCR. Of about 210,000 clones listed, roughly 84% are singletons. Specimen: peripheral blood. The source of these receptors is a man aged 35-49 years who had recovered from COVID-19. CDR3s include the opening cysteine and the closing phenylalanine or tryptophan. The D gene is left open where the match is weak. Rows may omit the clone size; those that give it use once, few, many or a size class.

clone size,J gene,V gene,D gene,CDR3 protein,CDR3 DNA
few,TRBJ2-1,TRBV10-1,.,CASSRGNNEQFF,TGCGCCAGCAGTCGAGGCAACAATGAGCAGTTCTTC
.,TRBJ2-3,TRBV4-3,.,CASSQDLADTQYF,TGCGCCAGCAGCCAAGATTTAGCAGATACGCAGTATTTT
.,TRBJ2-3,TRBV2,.,CARVAPSSTDTQYF,TGTGCCAGGGTCGCGCCTTCTAGCACAGATACGCAGTATTTT
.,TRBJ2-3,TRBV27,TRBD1,CASSRTGGAGGPTDTQYF,TGTGCCAGCAGTCGGACAGGGGGCGCGGGAGGTCCCACAGATACGCAGTATTTT
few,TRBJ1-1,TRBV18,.,CASMQDMNTEAFF,TGTGCCAGCATGCAGGATATGAACACTGAAGCTTTCTTT
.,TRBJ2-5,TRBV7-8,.,CASSLAGAETQYF,TGTGCCAGCAGCTTAGCGGGGGCGGAGACCCAGTACTTC
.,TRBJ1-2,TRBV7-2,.,CASSLAREVGGYTF,TGTGCCAGCAGCTTAGCCCGGGAGGTGGGTGGCTACACCTTC
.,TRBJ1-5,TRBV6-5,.,CASRARQDNQPQHF,TGTGCCAGCAGGGCCAGGCAGGACAATCAGCCCCAGCATTTT
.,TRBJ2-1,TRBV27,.,CASSPSGLNNEQFF,TGTGCCAGCAGTCCAAGCGGCCTTAACAATGAGCAGTTCTTC
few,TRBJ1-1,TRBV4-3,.,CASSQGGEGTEAFF,TGCGCCAGCAGCCAAGGAGGGGAGGGCACTGAAGCTTTCTTT
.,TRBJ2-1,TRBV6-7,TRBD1,CASSSSNRGRPQRNRRQEQFF,TGTGCCAGCAGTTCATCTAACAGGGGGCGCCCCCAGCGTAACCGAAGGCAAGAGCAGTTCTTC
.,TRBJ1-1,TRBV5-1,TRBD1,CASSPTGGNTEAFF,TGCGCCAGCAGCCCCACAGGGGGCAACACTGAAGCTTTCTTT
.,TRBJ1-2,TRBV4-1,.,CASSQDWGRANYGYTF,TGCGCCAGCAGCCAAGATTGGGGCAGGGCTAACTATGGCTACACCTTC
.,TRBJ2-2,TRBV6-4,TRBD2,CASSESTSGRGELFF,TGTGCCAGCAGTGAGTCGACTAGCGGGAGAGGGGAGCTGTTTTTT
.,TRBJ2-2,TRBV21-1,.,CASSISRTSGGTGELFF,TGTGCCAGCAGCATTTCCCGGACTAGCGGAGGCACCGGGGAGCTGTTTTTT
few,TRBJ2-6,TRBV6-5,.,CASSYSGGSGANVLTF,TGTGCCAGCAGTTACTCAGGGGGCTCTGGGGCCAACGTCCTGACTTTC
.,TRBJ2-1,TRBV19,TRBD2,CASSTAGGDEQFF,TGTGCCAGTAGTACCGCGGGGGGCGATGAGCAGTTCTTC
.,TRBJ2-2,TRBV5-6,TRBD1,CASSLGTGGWTGELFF,TGTGCCAGCAGCCTAGGGACAGGGGGCTGGACCGGGGAGCTGTTTTTT
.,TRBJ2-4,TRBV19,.,CASSNNEANIQYF,TGTGCCAGTAGCAATAATGAGGCGAACATTCAGTACTTC
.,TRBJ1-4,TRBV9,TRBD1,CASSERTGMNEKLFF,TGTGCCAGCAGCGAGAGGACAGGTATGAATGAAAAACTGTTTTTT
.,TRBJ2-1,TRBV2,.,CASIRRDLYNEQFF,TGTGCCAGCATTCGGCGGGATCTCTACAATGAGCAGTTCTTC
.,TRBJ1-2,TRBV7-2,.,CASSPAGGYYGYTF,TGTGCCAGCAGCCCCGCCGGGGGGTACTATGGCTACACCTTC
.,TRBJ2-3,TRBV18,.,CASSDSHTDTQYF,TGTGCCAGCTCGGACAGCCACACAGATACGCAGTATTTT
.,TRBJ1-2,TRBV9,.,CASSALGRGDRSSRGYTF,TGTGCCAGCAGCGCTTTGGGTCGGGGTGACAGGAGCAGTCGCGGCTACACCTTC
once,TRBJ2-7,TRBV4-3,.,CASSPGTASYEQYF,TGCGCCAGCAGCCCCGGGACTGCCAGCTACGAGCAGTACTTC
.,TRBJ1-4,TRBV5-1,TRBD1,CASSPGTGPSANEKLFF,TGCGCCAGCAGTCCCGGGACAGGGCCGTCGGCTAATGAAAAACTGTTTTTT
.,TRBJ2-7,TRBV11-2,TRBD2,CATQATSGRIEQYF,TGTGCCACCCAAGCAACTAGCGGGAGAATCGAGCAGTACTTC
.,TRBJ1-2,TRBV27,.,CASSDTGSYGYTF,TGTGCCAGCAGTGACACAGGGTCCTATGGCTACACCTTC
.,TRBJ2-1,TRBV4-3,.,CASSQGRGGPNNEQFF,TGCGCCAGCAGCCAAGGTCGAGGGGGACCCAACAATGAGCAGTTCTTC
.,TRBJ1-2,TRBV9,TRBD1,CASTLIKRQGAYGYTF,TGTGCCAGCACGCTAATAAAAAGACAGGGGGCTTATGGCTACACCTTC
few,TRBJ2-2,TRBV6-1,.,CASSETRGGNTGELFF,TGTGCCAGCAGTGAAACCAGGGGCGGAAACACCGGGGAGCTGTTTTTT
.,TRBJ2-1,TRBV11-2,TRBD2,CASSFGRGNEQFF,TGTGCCAGCAGCTTCGGGCGGGGGAATGAGCAGTTCTTC
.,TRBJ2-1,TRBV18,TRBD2,CASSPLREGGSYNEQFF,TGTGCCAGCTCACCGCTCCGGGAGGGTGGCTCCTACAATGAGCAGTTCTTC
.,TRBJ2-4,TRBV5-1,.,CASSLGLVGSVKNIQYF,TGCGCCAGCAGCTTGGGCTTGGTCGGGAGCGTCAAAAACATTCAGTACTTC
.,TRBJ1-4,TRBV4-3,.,CASSQDPLGRGFEKLFF,TGCGCCAGCAGCCAAGACCCTCTGGGCAGGGGATTCGAAAAACTGTTTTTT
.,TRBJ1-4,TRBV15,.,CATSRDRSATNEKLFF,TGTGCCACCAGCAGAGATAGGAGTGCAACTAATGAAAAACTGTTTTTT
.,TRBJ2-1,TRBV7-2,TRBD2,CASSFPLAGFYNEQFF,TGTGCCAGCAGCTTCCCACTAGCGGGGTTCTACAATGAGCAGTTCTTC
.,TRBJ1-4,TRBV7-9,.,CASSLVRHESEKLFF,TGTGCCAGCAGCTTAGTGAGACACGAATCTGAAAAACTGTTTTTT
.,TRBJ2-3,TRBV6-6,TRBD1,CASSSGQPITDTQYF,TGTGCCAGCAGTTCGGGACAGCCAATAACAGATACGCAGTATTTT
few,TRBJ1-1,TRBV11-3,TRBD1,CASSLVRGGEAFF,TGTGCCAGCAGCTTAGTGCGAGGGGGCGAAGCTTTCTTT
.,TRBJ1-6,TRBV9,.,CARRSGSSVSPLHF,TGTGCCAGACGGTCCGGGTCGAGCGTTTCACCCCTCCACTTT
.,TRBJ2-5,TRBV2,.,CASLVEETQYF,TGTGCCAGCCTAGTGGAAGAGACCCAGTACTTC
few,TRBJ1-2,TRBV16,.,CASSPGSGLNYGYTF,TGTGCCAGCAGCCCCGGGTCCGGTCTTAACTATGGCTACACCTTC
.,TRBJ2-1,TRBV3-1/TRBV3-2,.,CASSPGAVEQFF,TGTGCCAGCAGCCCAGGGGCCGTTGAGCAGTTCTTC
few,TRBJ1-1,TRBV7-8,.,CASSLVSAVYTEAFF,TGTGCCAGCAGCTTAGTTTCCGCAGTCTACACTGAAGCTTTCTTT
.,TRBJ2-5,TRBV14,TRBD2,CASSLWTSGGAETQYF,TGTGCCAGCAGCCTATGGACTAGCGGGGGGGCCGAGACCCAGTACTTC